The sequence of this TCR beta chain was determined in a study of cytomegalovirus exposure and HLA in healthy donors. Background on the study: Previous work identified 90 million to 130 million unique TCR beta sequences from roughly 170 million T cells. Study-level findings and limits: Later analysis showed TCR association rates varying by HLA locus, highest for DRB1 and lowest for HLA-C.

In regard to this clone: Its target is not known.

Amplification used 60 Vbeta primers and 13 Jbeta primers. Only in-frame clones appear in the TCRdb table, and some are missing; sequencing was by immunoSEQ multiplex PCR. The sample shows around 100,000 clones, more than 65% of them seen only once. Donors consisted of healthy bone marrow donors. The CDR3 has 15 amino acids. With V trimmed by 5 bases and J by 0 bases, 4 bases remained unmatched. Germline V lookup: CDR1 SGHDT, CDR2 YYEEEE. This sequence joins TRBV5-6 and TRBJ2-1; 8 bases agree with TRBD2. Material: PBMCs. This sequence originates from a woman aged 18 to 35 in good health and CMV-seropositive. CDR3 coding DNA: TGTGCCAGCAGTATAGGGACTAGCTCCTACAATGAGCAGTTCTTC. It yields the protein CASSIGTSSYNEQFF.